Shown below are 27 T cell receptor beta chains from a single sample sequenced in a study of T cells in Graves' hyperthyroidism and ophthalmopathy. Researchers amplified the TCR beta CDR3 regions from RNA transcripts. The study used the HTBI primer set for a first-round RT-PCR of the TCR CDR3. MiXCR, run by TCRdb on the multiplex PCR reads, gives a single entry per CDR3 protein. The sample includes about 640,000 distinct CDR3 sequences, around 21% of them seen just once. Sequenced material: blood. The receptors were gathered from a man aged 25 to 40 with Graves' ophthalmopathy.

This clonotype was counted at least ten times. This chain joins TRBV3-1 and TRBJ2-7; 11 bases agree with TRBD2. CDR3 length equals 15 residues. With 1 base clipped from V and 2 bases from J, the junction kept 1 base outside the gene matches. CDR1 and CDR2 (germline): LGHDT, YNNKEL (reference sequence). The DNA of the CDR3 is TGTGCCAGCAGCCAAGCTAGCGGGGGGCCCTACGAGCAGTACTTC. It yields the protein CASSQASGGPYEQYF.

This clonotype was counted a few times. The chain is built from TRBV6-5 and TRBJ1-5, with 8 bases fitting TRBD1. Germline V gene lookup returns CDR1 MNHEY and CDR2 SVGAGI. Unmatched junction bases numbered 2, after V lost 0 bases and J lost 4 bases. This CDR3 has 15 amino acids. This CDR3 is CASSYSWTGNQPQHF. CDR3 nucleotide sequence: TGTGCCAGCAGTTACTCATGGACAGGGAATCAGCCCCAGCATTTT.

This clonotype was seen a handful of times. V gene TRBV9 combines with J gene TRBJ1-2; D unclear. Germline-derived CDR1 and CDR2 are SGDLS and YYNGEE. CDR3 length: 14 amino acids. V lost 0 bases to trimming and J lost 0 bases, with 6 bases between them. CDR3 DNA: TGTGCCAGCAGCGTAGCTACGGCTAACTATGGCTACACCTTC. Encoded protein: CASSVATANYGYTF.

In this sample, this clonotype turned up a few times. This rearrangement joins TRBV19 to TRBJ2-7; 8 positions agree with TRBD1. The CDR3 totals 13 residues. J lost 3 bases, V lost 6 bases, and 4 bases had no gene match. CDR1 is LNHDA, CDR2 SQIVND, per germline (reference sequence). The CDR3 spells CASSRTGNYEQYF. In DNA form, the CDR3 reads TGTGCCAGTAGCAGGACAGGGAACTACGAGCAGTACTTC.

This clonotype was observed a single time. The rearrangement uses TRBV19 and TRBJ2-2, with 8 bases aligning to TRBD1. The ends lost 6 bases at V and 7 bases at J; junction bases unmatched: 10. The CDR3 is made up of 15 amino acids. Germline CDR1 and CDR2: LNHDA and SQIVND (reference sequence). CDR3 nucleotides: TGTGCCAGTAGGCTGGACAGGGTTTATCACGGGGAGCTGTTTTTT. Its translation: CASRLDRVYHGELFF.

This clonotype was recorded many times. The rearrangement links TRBV7-3 to TRBJ2-2, with a tentative D call TRBD1 (5 bases). This CDR3 has 16 residues. Germline loops: CDR1 SGHTA, CDR2 FQGTGA. V was trimmed by 0 bases and J by 5 bases, leaving 13 bases between them. CDR3: CASSLTGPRPTGELFF. CDR3 nucleotides: TGTGCCAGCAGCTTAACGGGGCCAAGGCCTACCGGGGAGCTGTTTTTT. The whole variable domain, remainder taken from reference TRBV7-3 and TRBJ2-2, is GAGVSQTPSNKVTEKGKYVELRCDPISGHTALYWYRQSLGQGPEFLIYFQGTGAADDSGLPNDRFFAVRPEGSVSTLKIQRTERGDSAVYLCASSLTGPRPTGELFFGEGSRLTVL.

This chain uses TRBV6-5 with TRBJ2-1; D gene unclear. V dropped 3 bases and J dropped 7 bases, with 4 bases sitting between them. The CDR3 totals 11 residues. In germline, CDR1 is MNHEY, CDR2 SVGAGI. As DNA, the CDR3 is TGTGCCAGCAGTTATGAGAATGAGCAGTTCTTC. Translated, it gives CASSYENEQFF.

The chain uses TRBV29-1 and TRBJ2-4; 9 bases are a match to TRBD1. The trim removed 4 bases at V and 0 bases at J, leaving 1 base unmatched. Germline CDR1 SQVTM, CDR2 ANQGSEA. The CDR3 consists of 14 residues. The CDR3 region is CSVGDRVAKNIQYF. CDR3 sequence (DNA): TGCAGCGTTGGGGACAGGGTAGCCAAAAACATTCAGTACTTC.

This clonotype was picked up many times. This sequence joins TRBV10-3 and TRBJ2-7; D might be TRBD1 (5 bases). The CDR3 runs to 15 residues. With 0 bases removed from V and 2 bases from J, the gap between germline ends came to 11 bases. Germline loops: CDR1 ENHRY, CDR2 SYGVKD. CDR3 DNA: TGTGCCATCAGTGAGTCAAAAGGGGAAACCTACGAGCAGTACTTC. This gives the protein CAISESKGETYEQYF.

The chain has TRBV5-1 and TRBJ2-3, with unresolved D. This CDR3 has 15 amino acids. Looked up from germline, CDR1 is SGHRS and CDR2 is YFSETQ. Trimming removed 1 base at V and 0 bases at J, with 9 bases between. CDR3 sequence: CASSLPALSTDTQYF. The CDR3 nucleotides are TGCGCCAGCAGCTTGCCAGCACTTAGCACAGATACGCAGTATTTT.

The gene calls are TRBV20-1 and TRBJ2-1; no firm D call. Germline V gene sequence: CDR1 DFQATT, CDR2 SNEGSKA (reference sequence). V lost 5 bases and J lost 10, with 9 bases in between. The CDR3 sequence is 10 residues long. The chain's CDR3 is CSARAPEQFF. The CDR3 DNA sequence: TGCAGTGCTCGTGCGCCCGAGCAGTTCTTC.

In regard to this clonotype: Possible read error: a much larger clone is one base away. The chain joins TRBV20-1 to TRBJ2-7; no reliable D call. In germline, CDR1 is DFQATT, CDR2 SNEGSKA (reference sequence). This CDR3 region has 14 residues. Deletions cut 1 base from V and 2 bases from J, with 12 bases between. The CDR3 here is CSARGPYSPYEQYF. CDR3 nucleotide sequence: TGCAGTGCTAGAGGACCATACAGCCCCTACGAGCAGTACTTC.

The chain joins TRBV28 to TRBJ2-7; unclear D gene. The CDR3 runs to 15 residues. Trimming shortened V by 1 base and J by 0 bases, and 10 bases separated the two germline ends. The germline V gene has CDR1 MDHEN and CDR2 SYDVKM. The CDR3 loop reads CASSLLQSSSYEQYF. The DNA of the CDR3 is TGTGCCAGCAGTTTATTACAGTCGAGCTCCTACGAGCAGTACTTC.

This clonotype was found a few times. This chain uses TRBV6-1 with TRBJ2-5, with 7 positions matching TRBD2. Germline CDR1 MNHNS, CDR2 SASEGT. This CDR3 region has 15 residues. The V and J ends lost 5 bases and 5 bases, in that order; junction bases with no gene match: 11. The CDR3 DNA follows: TGTGCCAGCAGTATGATGGGGGGGAGAGGGGAGACCCAGTACTTC. Protein: CASSMMGGRGETQYF.

This chain uses TRBV7-6 with TRBJ2-5; TRBD2 matches at 11 bases. V dropped 5 bases and J dropped 1; count of bases not matched to a gene: 6. Germline CDR1 and CDR2: SGHVS and FNYEAQ. CDR3 length: 16 residues. CDR3 sequence reads: CASSRGTSGTQETQYF. The DNA for the CDR3 is TGTGCCAGCAGCCGGGGGACTAGCGGAACCCAAGAGACCCAGTACTTC.

The table lists this clonotype with many counts. V is TRBV7-8 and J is TRBJ2-7; the match to TRBD1 covers 7 bases. This CDR3 has 17 amino acids. V was pared by 5 bases and J by 0 bases, with 13 bases of the junction left unmatched. Germline V lookup: CDR1 SGHVS, CDR2 FQNEAQ. CDR3 in DNA: TGTGCCAGCAGCCCAAGAGAGGTACAGGGGAGCTCCTACGAGCAGTACTTC. This encodes CASSPREVQGSSYEQYF.

This clonotype occurred a few times. The gene calls are TRBV7-2 and TRBJ2-7, with 9 bases identical to TRBD2. Looked up from germline, CDR1 is SGHTA and CDR2 is FQGNSA. V trimming: 5 bases; J trimming: 0 bases; junction bases outside the gene matches: 8. The CDR3 is 16 amino acids. The CDR3 bases are TGTGCCAGCAGCCCAAGGAGCGGGAGGAGCTCCTACGAGCAGTACTTC. Its protein is CASSPRSGRSSYEQYF.

This clonotype was detected a few times. The chain couples TRBV2 to TRBJ1-4; weak D call: TRBD1 (5 bases). This CDR3 spans 16 amino acids. Germline lookup yields CDR1 SNHLY and CDR2 FYNNEI. V lost 1 base to trimming and J lost 0 bases, with 9 bases between them. Written as DNA, the CDR3 is TGTGCCAGCAGTGAAGGGGACGATGCAACTAATGAAAAACTGTTTTTT. It is translated as CASSEGDDATNEKLFF.

With respect to this clonotype: Its ends do not fully match the called genes, so a read error is possible. This chain uses TRBV6-1 with TRBJ2-3, with TRBD2 identical over 8 bases. The V gene's germline CDR1 is MNHNS and CDR2 SASEGT. The CDR3 extends over 14 amino acids. CDR3 loop: CASSPWTSRDTQYF. In DNA form, the CDR3 reads TGTGCCAGCAGTCCTTGGACTAGCAGAGATACGCAGTATTTT.

The table lists this clonotype with a few counts. The chain has TRBV7-2 and TRBJ1-2; 9 positions agree with TRBD1. The CDR3 loop spans 13 amino acids. The germline gives CDR1 SGHTA, CDR2 FQGNSA. V trimming: 8 bases; J trimming: 8 bases; junction bases outside the gene matches: 9. As DNA, the CDR3 is TGTGCCAGCTATAAGACAGGGGGTGGGGGCTACACCTTC. Its translation: CASYKTGGGGYTF. The variable domain in full, completed from reference TRBV7-2 and TRBJ1-2, reads GAGVSQSPSNKVTEKGKDVELRCDPISGHTALYWYRQSLGQGLEFLIYFQGNSAPDKSGLPSDRFSAERTGGSVSTLTIQRTQQEDSAVYLCASYKTGGGGYTFGSGTRLTVV.

This chain joins TRBV11-2 and TRBJ2-2; the D is unclear. Trimming shortened V by 5 bases and J by 3 bases, and 13 bases separated the two germline ends. This CDR3 is built from 15 residues. CDR1 and CDR2 from the germline V gene are SGHAT and FQNNGV. The CDR3 nucleotides are TGTGCCAGCAGCCACCCTGGAAGAGACACCGGGGAGCTGTTTTTT. Encoded protein: CASSHPGRDTGELFF.

In this sample, this clonotype turned up a few times. The V gene is TRBV20-1, the J gene TRBJ2-1, with 15 bases matching TRBD2. Germline loops: CDR1 DFQATT, CDR2 SNEGSKA (reference sequence). Trimming removed 1 base from V and 7 bases from J; junction bases left unmatched: 5. The CDR3 consists of 16 residues. In DNA, the CDR3 is TGCAGTGCTAGAGGGACTAGCGGGAGGGGAGGGAATGAGCAGTTCTTC. Translation gives CSARGTSGRGGNEQFF.

This clonotype was detected many times. The chain is built from TRBV28 and TRBJ2-3, with D perhaps matching TRBD1 (5 bases). The CDR3 has 15 amino acids. CDR1 and CDR2 from the germline V gene are MDHEN and SYDVKM. Trimming cost V 6 bases and J 5 bases, with 18 bases left between them. CDR3: CASSPQGKGVDTQYF. The CDR3 DNA follows: TGTGCCAGCAGCCCCCAGGGCAAGGGTGTAGATACGCAGTATTTT.

The gene calls are TRBV29-1 and TRBJ2-2; tentatively, D is TRBD2 (5 bases). CDR1 is SQVTM, CDR2 ANQGSEA, per germline. The CDR3 runs to 11 residues. The V gene lost 5 bases and the J gene lost 10 bases, with 11 bases spanning the gap. CDR3 coding DNA: TGCAGCGTTCAACCGGGGTCGGAGCTGTTTTTT. Translation: CSVQPGSELFF.

The chain couples TRBV6-1 to TRBJ2-3; TRBD1 agrees at 7 bases. Germline V gene data show CDR1 as MNHNS and CDR2 as SASEGT. V was pared by 11 bases and J by 10 bases, with 12 bases of the junction left unmatched. The CDR3 contains 12 residues. The CDR3 region is CAVQGPVGAQYF. CDR3 in DNA: TGTGCCGTACAGGGGCCCGTCGGAGCGCAGTATTTT.

The chain is built from TRBV5-5 and TRBJ1-1; a possible D gene is TRBD1 (6 bases). The ends were cut back, 1 base at V and 5 bases at J, with 15 bases in the middle. Germline loops: CDR1 SGHKS, CDR2 YYEKEE (reference sequence). This CDR3 has 15 amino acids. The CDR3 sequence: CASSLRELGATEAFF. In nucleotides, the CDR3 is TGTGCCAGCAGCTTGAGGGAGCTGGGGGCGACTGAAGCTTTCTTT. The whole variable domain, filled in from reference TRBV5-5 and TRBJ1-1, reads DAGVTQSPTHLIKTRGQQVTLRCSPISGHKSVSWYQQVLGQGPQFIFQYYEKEERGRGNFPDRFSARQFPNYSSELNVNALLLGDSALYLCASSLRELGATEAFFGQGTRLTVV.

This clonotype was detected many times. This chain uses TRBV12-3 or TRBV12-4 with TRBJ2-7; TRBD2 matches 10 bases. Unmatched junction bases numbered 18, after V lost 6 bases and J lost 4 bases. This CDR3 is 18 amino acids long. In nucleotides, the CDR3 is TGTGCCAGCAGCCGACTGAGCGGGAGGGCCAGTGGAGTTTACGAGCAGTACTTC. It encodes CASSRLSGRASGVYEQYF.